The next 20 T cell receptor beta chains were all read from a single sample in a study of response to subunit inactivated influenza vaccine. Each CDR3 protein gets one entry after TCRdb re-called the RT-PCR reads with MiXCR. This repertoire shows 200,000 to 300,000 distinct CDR3 sequences, about 12% found once; its top ten account for 7.8%. Material: non-naive T cells sorted from PBMCs, obtained less than 15 days before vaccination. These TCRs come from a man aged 50 or older who received an inactivated influenza vaccine.

For this clonotype: Relative to the germline gene, one junction end is altered; a read error may explain this. The chain carries TRBV4-2 and TRBJ2-7, with D unclear. CDR1 and CDR2 (germline): LGHNA, YNFKEQ. The CDR3 runs 13 residues. This CDR3 reads CAISPGLETQQYF. The CDR3 region has the DNA TGTGCCATCAGCCCCGGGCTAGAAACCCAGCAGTACTTC.

In this sample, this clonotype turned up many times. The rearrangement links TRBV20-1 to TRBJ2-1; TRBD1 agrees at 10 bases. The CDR3 has 16 residues. Germline V CDR1 and CDR2: DFQATT, SNEGSKA (reference sequence). V shed 6 bases, J shed 8 bases, and the junction held 16 bases outside the gene matches. The CDR3 loop reads CSAGPLGQGIRDEQFF. The CDR3, as DNA: TGCAGTGCCGGACCCCTGGGACAGGGGATTAGAGATGAGCAGTTCTTC.

The rearrangement uses TRBV29-1 and TRBJ1-2; D not certain. CDR1 SQVTM and CDR2 ANQGSEA come from the germline V gene. V was clipped by 4 bases and J by 8 bases, with 14 bases between them. The CDR3 is 12 amino acids. The CDR3 DNA reads as TGCAGCGTTGTTGGTCAAGGGTGGGGCTACACCTTC. This translates into CSVVGQGWGYTF.

The rearrangement joins TRBV20-1 to TRBJ2-3, with 9 nucleotides matching TRBD1. V was pared by 1 base and J by 2 bases, with 4 bases of the junction left unmatched. The germline gives CDR1 DFQATT, CDR2 SNEGSKA (reference sequence). This CDR3 comprises 15 residues. Here the CDR3 reads CSARGGQGLTDTQYF. The CDR3 nucleotides read TGCAGTGCTAGAGGGGGACAGGGCCTCACAGATACGCAGTATTTT.

In this sample, this clonotype turned up a few times. The V call is TRBV12-3 or TRBV12-4, the J call TRBJ2-7, with 8 bases matching TRBD2. CDR3 length: 14 residues. V shed 3 bases, J shed 6 bases, and the junction held 7 bases outside the gene matches. CDR3 residues: CASSFGTSGFEQYF. CDR3 coding DNA: TGTGCCAGCAGTTTCGGCACTAGCGGCTTCGAGCAGTACTTC.

This clonotype has more than one count but fewer than ten. This rearrangement joins TRBV7-9 to TRBJ2-5; 10 positions agree with TRBD1. V gave up 6 bases and J gave up 7 bases; unmatched junction bases: 8. From germline, CDR1 is SEHNR and CDR2 FQNEAQ (reference sequence). The CDR3 loop spans 14 amino acids. The CDR3 protein is CASRQDRGLGTQYF. The DNA for the CDR3 is TGTGCCAGCAGACAGGACAGGGGGTTAGGGACCCAGTACTTC.

The V call is TRBV29-1, the J call TRBJ1-2, with 11 nucleotides matching TRBD1. The CDR3 length is 13 residues. Germline V lookup: CDR1 SQVTM, CDR2 ANQGSEA. Unmatched junction bases numbered 7, after V lost 5 bases and J lost 8 bases. CDR3 sequence (DNA): TGCAGCGTTAGGACAGGGGGCGCGGGGGGCTACACCTTC. This encodes CSVRTGGAGGYTF.

The chain joins TRBV29-1 to TRBJ2-1; D assignment may be TRBD1 or TRBD2 (5 bases each). The CDR3 runs 14 residues. The germline V gene has CDR1 SQVTM and CDR2 ANQGSEA. CDR3: CSGADYSSYNEQFF. The CDR3, as DNA: TGCAGTGGGGCAGACTACAGCTCCTACAATGAGCAGTTCTTC.

In this sample, this clonotype turned up a few times. The V gene is TRBV5-1, the J gene TRBJ2-7, with 9 bases identical to TRBD1. This CDR3 is built from 19 residues. V dropped 0 bases and J dropped 3; count of bases not matched to a gene: 16. Germline assignment: CDR1 SGHRS and CDR2 YFSETQ. The CDR3 here is CASSLVLRVSGQGNYEQYF. The CDR3 DNA reads as TGCGCCAGCAGCTTGGTTTTAAGAGTGAGTGGACAGGGGAACTACGAGCAGTACTTC.

The chain has TRBV6-2 or TRBV6-3 and TRBJ1-2; the D is unclear. Looked up from germline, CDR1 is MNHEY and CDR2 is SVGEGT. The CDR3 contains 10 residues. V was trimmed by 7 bases and J by 5 bases, leaving 5 bases between them. In nucleotides, the CDR3 is TGTGCCAGCACTCCTTATGGCTACACCTTC. Translation gives CASTPYGYTF.

This clonotype occurred a few times. V is TRBV20-1 and J is TRBJ2-5; 8 bases are a match to TRBD2. This CDR3 region has 13 residues. V gave up 6 bases and J gave up 5 bases; unmatched junction bases: 8. Germline assignment: CDR1 DFQATT and CDR2 SNEGSKA (reference sequence). The CDR3 region has the DNA TGCAGTGCACGGACTAGCTTTAAGGAGACCCAGTACTTC. Its translation is CSARTSFKETQYF.

In this sample, this clonotype turned up a few times. The CDR3, as DNA: TGTGCCAGCAGCTTAGAGGCAGCGGCGACCTACAATGAGCAGTTCTTC. Translating gives CASSLEAAATYNEQFF. V is TRBV7-8 and J is TRBJ2-1; TRBD2 is a possible D gene (5 bases). Germline values: CDR1 SGHVS, CDR2 FQNEAQ. The CDR3 totals 16 residues. V was cut by 1 base and J by 2 bases, with 12 bases left in between.

This clonotype was seen ten or more times. This sequence joins TRBV5-5 and TRBJ2-1, with D tentatively TRBD2 (6 bases). This CDR3 has 14 residues. Trimming pared 0 bases from V and 12 bases from J, leaving 16 bases between. CDR1 is SGHKS, CDR2 YYEKEE, per germline (reference sequence). The CDR3 protein is CASSLGTTPPVQFF. The CDR3 bases are TGTGCCAGCAGCTTGGGGACTACTCCGCCGGTGCAGTTCTTC.

This clonotype was counted a few times. The rearrangement uses TRBV2 and TRBJ1-1; no definite D call. The CDR3 covers 14 residues. Germline loops: CDR1 SNHLY, CDR2 FYNNEI. V lost 2 bases and J 6 bases, leaving 13 bases between the germline ends. The DNA for the CDR3 is TGTGCCAGCAGTGAAATACGCGGTTTTGCTGAAGCTTTCTTT. Protein product: CASSEIRGFAEAFF.

The V call is TRBV6-2 or TRBV6-3, the J call TRBJ2-1; D might be TRBD1 (6 bases). This CDR3 comprises 15 residues. The germline V gene encodes CDR1 MNHEY and CDR2 SVGEGT. The ends were cut back, 3 bases at V and 7 bases at J, with 16 bases in the middle. CDR3 in amino acids: CASSYGRGFQNEQFF. The CDR3 nucleotides are TGTGCCAGCAGTTATGGCAGGGGATTTCAGAATGAGCAGTTCTTC.

This clonotype was detected many times. This chain joins TRBV6-1 and TRBJ1-1; D remains ambiguous. There are 14 residues in the CDR3. The V end lost 6 bases, the J end lost 1 base, and 12 bases lay between the germline ends. CDR1 MNHNS and CDR2 SASEGT come from the germline V gene. The CDR3 is CASSPQTTNTEAFF. The CDR3 DNA follows: TGTGCCAGCAGCCCCCAGACAACGAACACTGAAGCTTTCTTT.

This chain links TRBV7-8 with TRBJ2-7; D may be TRBD1 (5 bases). Trimming stripped 3 bases from V and 5 bases from J, with 14 bases between. CDR3 length equals 14 residues. Germline V gene sequence: CDR1 SGHVS, CDR2 FQNEAQ. The CDR3 coding sequence is TGTGCCAGCAGCTTCGGCAGGGTAACCGACGAGCAGTACTTC. Translation: CASSFGRVTDEQYF.

The CDR3 nucleotides are TGTGCCACCAGTGATCCCCGGGCGGACACCTACTCTGGGGCCAACGTCCTGACTTTC. The encoded protein is CATSDPRADTYSGANVLTF. The chain joins TRBV24-1 to TRBJ2-6, with a weak D call TRBD1 (5 bases). The ends were cut back, 3 bases at V and 0 bases at J, with 17 bases in the middle. This CDR3 has 19 residues. Germline V gene data show CDR1 as KGHDR and CDR2 as SFDVKD.

A note on this clonotype: Germline is not matched at one junction end, which may reflect a read error. The rearrangement links TRBV27 to TRBJ1-4, with D possibly matching TRBD1 (5 bases). This CDR3 is 14 amino acids long. CDR1 MNHEY and CDR2 SMNVEV come from the germline V gene (reference sequence). This CDR3 is CASSPMGRNQKLFF. The CDR3 nucleotides are TGTGCCAGCAGTCCAATGGGGCGTAATCAAAAACTGTTTTTT. Variable domain in full (rest from reference TRBV27 and TRBJ1-4): EAQVTQNPRYLITVTGKKLTVTCSQNMNHEYMSWYRQDPGLGLRQIYYSMNVEVTDKGDVPEGYKVSRKEKRNFPLILESPSPNQTSLYFCASSPMGRNQKLFFGSGTQLSVL.

This clonotype has a handful of counts. The chain recombines TRBV6-2 or TRBV6-3 with TRBJ2-1; TRBD2 might be the D (6 bases). Trimming shortened V by 5 bases and J by 12 bases, and 14 bases separated the two germline ends. From germline, CDR1 is MNHEY and CDR2 SVGEGT. The CDR3 runs to 12 residues. In DNA, the CDR3 is TGTGCCAGCAGTCGGGGGATAATAGCGCAGTTCTTC. Translated: CASSRGIIAQFF.